The rows below give T cell receptor beta chains drawn from one sample of a study of blood T cell repertoires in COVID-19. Data came from immunoSEQ multiplex PCR; TCRdb stores just in-frame clones and leaves some out. The data show 330,000 or so clones, with approximately 86% seen just once and approximately 9.3% held by the top ten. Input material: peripheral blood. These receptor sequences come from a man between 25 and 39 years old with COVID-19, enrolled during active disease. Each CDR3 is given with its conserved first and last residue. Each record gives: V gene, J gene, CDR3 protein.

TRBV7-2,TRBJ2-3,CASSKGGGRTDTQYF
TRBV6-5,TRBJ1-1,CASEWTGTLTEAFF
TRBV10-2,TRBJ1-3,CASSESGSAPGNTIYF
TRBV9,TRBJ2-3,CASSRAGSGGTDTQYF
TRBV7-2,TRBJ1-6,CASSPRVLDSPLHF
TRBV9,TRBJ2-7,CASSVRTSGESYEQYF
TRBV10-3,TRBJ2-7,CAISESMTGVSYEQYF
TRBV5-1,TRBJ2-2,CASSLAGQGIGELFF
TRBV7-2,TRBJ1-3,CASSLFDLGAAGNTIYF
TRBV24-1,TRBJ2-1,CATSAALAGAYNEQFF
TRBV3-1/TRBV3-2,TRBJ1-2,CASSQAGPKRGYGYTF
TRBV18,TRBJ2-3,CASSPPGPTDTQYF
TRBV27,TRBJ2-7,CASGHYRDTVYEQYF
TRBV7-2,TRBJ1-2,CASSNNPNYGYTF
TRBV25-1,TRBJ1-1,CASSALTGTGLSNTEAFF
TRBV2,TRBJ2-1,CASRRDRGSEQFF
TRBV6-5,TRBJ2-7,CASSRGGPYEQYF
TRBV6-5,TRBJ1-5,CASSWTGVNQPQHF
TRBV6-5,TRBJ2-3,CASKGGGADTQYF
TRBV12-5,TRBJ1-2,CASGLVPGGGNYGYTF
TRBV2,TRBJ1-1,CASSEGYGEGMMNTEAFF
TRBV6-1,TRBJ1-3,CASSERGFGNTIYF
TRBV4-1,TRBJ1-2,CASSQDGPF
TRBV23-1,TRBJ1-2,CASSQLPTGYHYGYTF
TRBV11-2,TRBJ1-5,CASSSGTVNQPQHF
TRBV28,TRBJ1-2,CASSSGTRGGYTF
TRBV12-3/TRBV12-4,TRBJ1-4,CASRIGAGPTFF
TRBV5-8,TRBJ1-1,CASSLGGAGKAFF
TRBV24-1,TRBJ2-5,CATSAGAASGEETQYF
TRBV18,TRBJ1-1,CASSPPPGLNTEAFF
TRBV28,TRBJ2-1,CASSSPPGTSGYNEQFF
TRBV3-1/TRBV3-2,TRBJ2-7,CASSQGLTGKFYEQYF
TRBV28,TRBJ2-3,CASSLLDGWGGTDTQYF
TRBV7-9,TRBJ2-6,CASSLQGAYGANVLTF
TRBV5-8,TRBJ2-1,CASSLGTTRANEQFF
TRBV10-2,TRBJ1-1,CASSENQGGTEAFF
TRBV4-2,TRBJ1-2,CASRPGQGNYGYTF
TRBV9,TRBJ2-7,CASSVGGLAGGRGHEQYF
TRBV3-1/TRBV3-2,TRBJ2-3,CASSQEFGAGQGTDTQYF
TRBV6-1,TRBJ1-3,CASSVFGEGSGNTIYF
TRBV9,TRBJ2-2,CASSATGAMNTGELFF
TRBV4-3,TRBJ1-2,CASSQAASGGTYGYTF
TRBV27,TRBJ2-2,CASSPGGSKTGELFF
TRBV30,TRBJ2-5,CARGGGETQYF
TRBV7-9,TRBJ2-7,CASSPWTSGDFYKQYF
TRBV6-5,TRBJ1-6,CASSYYGLYNSPLHF
TRBV11-3,TRBJ2-2,CASSLASLPDRTWAGELFF
TRBV6-2/TRBV6-3,TRBJ2-5,CASSYGGEPYSKETQYF
TRBV19,TRBJ1-5,CASSAGQGWQPQHF
TRBV6-6,TRBJ2-2,CASIAGGATGELFF
TRBV18,TRBJ2-5,CASSPPNSGETQYF
TRBV5-1,TRBJ1-4,CASSGQGAHEKLFF
TRBV4-3,TRBJ1-5,CASSQASREDHSNQPQHF
TRBV18,TRBJ1-1,CASSRGLNTEAFF
TRBV19,TRBJ1-1,CASATGGITEAFF
TRBV28,TRBJ1-1,CASSATGVNTEAFF
TRBV27,TRBJ1-5,CASTGDRNSNQPQHF
TRBV6-2/TRBV6-3,TRBJ2-7,CASTPGRGAVSSYEQYF